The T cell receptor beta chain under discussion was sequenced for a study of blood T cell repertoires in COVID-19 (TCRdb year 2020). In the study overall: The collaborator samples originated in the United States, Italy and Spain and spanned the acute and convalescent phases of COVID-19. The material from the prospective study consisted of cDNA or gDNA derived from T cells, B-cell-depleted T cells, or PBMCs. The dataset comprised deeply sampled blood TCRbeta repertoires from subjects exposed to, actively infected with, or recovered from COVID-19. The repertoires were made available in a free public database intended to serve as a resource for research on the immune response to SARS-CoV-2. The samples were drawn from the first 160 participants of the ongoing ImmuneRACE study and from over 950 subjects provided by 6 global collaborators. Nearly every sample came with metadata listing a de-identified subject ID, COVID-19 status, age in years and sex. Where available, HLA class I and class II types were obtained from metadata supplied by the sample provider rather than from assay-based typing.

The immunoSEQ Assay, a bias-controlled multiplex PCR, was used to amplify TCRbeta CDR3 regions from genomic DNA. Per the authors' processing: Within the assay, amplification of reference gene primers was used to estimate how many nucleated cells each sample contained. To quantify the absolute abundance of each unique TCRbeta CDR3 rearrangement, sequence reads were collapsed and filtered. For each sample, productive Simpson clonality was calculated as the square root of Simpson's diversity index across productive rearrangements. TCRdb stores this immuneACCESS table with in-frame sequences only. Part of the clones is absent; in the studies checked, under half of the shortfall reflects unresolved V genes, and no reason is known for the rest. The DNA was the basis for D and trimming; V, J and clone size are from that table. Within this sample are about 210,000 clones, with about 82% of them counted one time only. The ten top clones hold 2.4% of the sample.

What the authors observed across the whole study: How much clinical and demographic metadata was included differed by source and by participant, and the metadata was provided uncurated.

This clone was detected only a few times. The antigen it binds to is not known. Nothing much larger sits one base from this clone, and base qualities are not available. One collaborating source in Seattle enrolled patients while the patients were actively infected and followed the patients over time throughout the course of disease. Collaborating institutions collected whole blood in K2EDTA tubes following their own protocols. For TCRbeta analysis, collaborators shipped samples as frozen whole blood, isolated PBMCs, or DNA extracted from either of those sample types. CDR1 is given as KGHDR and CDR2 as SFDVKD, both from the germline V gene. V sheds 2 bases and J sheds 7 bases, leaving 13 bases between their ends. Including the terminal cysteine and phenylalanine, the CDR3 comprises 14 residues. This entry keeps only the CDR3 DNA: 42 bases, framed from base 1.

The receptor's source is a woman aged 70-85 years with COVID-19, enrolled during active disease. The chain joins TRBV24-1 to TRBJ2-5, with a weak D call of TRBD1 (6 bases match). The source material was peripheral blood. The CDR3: CATSDSGQRGTQYF. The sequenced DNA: TGTGCCACCAGTGATTCGGGACAACGGGGGACCCAGTACTTC.